This is a list of T cell receptor beta chains from one sample in a study of Ad26.COV2.S vaccination and SARS-CoV-2 variants. Only in-frame clones appear in the TCRdb table, and some are missing; sequencing was by immunoSEQ multiplex PCR. This repertoire shows 440,000 or so clones, approximately 90% found once; its top ten account for about 1.7%. The source material was peripheral blood, sampled in a trial of Ad26.COV2.S vaccine versus placebo. The receptors shown here come from a person between 18 and 65 years old who received the Ad26.COV2.S COVID-19 vaccine or a placebo. Both conserved end residues are part of each CDR3. D genes are given only for firm matches. Only some rows state a clone size, as once, few, many or a class for expanded clones.

cdr3_aa	cdr3_nt	clone_size	cdr3_length	v_call	j_call	d_call
CSVEWGPGINGYTF	TGCAGCGTTGAATGGGGGCCAGGTATCAATGGCTACACCTTC	NA	14	TRBV29-1	TRBJ1-2	NA
CARGKSMNTEAFF	TGCGCCAGGGGGAAGTCTATGAACACTGAAGCTTTCTTT	NA	13	TRBV10-1	TRBJ1-1	NA
CASSEYGRTYEQYF	TGCGCCAGCAGTGAGTATGGGAGAACCTACGAGCAGTACTTC	few	14	TRBV10-2	TRBJ2-7	NA
CASSLNPGSAPGNTIYF	TGTGCCAGCAGCTTAAATCCGGGCAGCGCACCTGGAAACACCATATATTTT	NA	17	TRBV7-8	TRBJ1-3	NA
CASSLGPPQETQYF	TGTGCCAGCAGCTTAGGGCCACCACAAGAGACCCAGTACTTC	NA	14	TRBV7-2	TRBJ2-5	NA
CASSLIPYEQYF	TGTGCCAGCAGCTTAATTCCCTACGAGCAGTACTTC	NA	12	TRBV11-2	TRBJ2-7	NA
CASSPYYRGEQYF	TGTGCCAGCAGTCCATACTACAGGGGCGAGCAGTACTTC	NA	13	TRBV12-3/TRBV12-4	TRBJ2-7	TRBD1
CAIRIRAGGDEQYF	TGTGCCATCAGAATTAGGGCGGGGGGTGACGAGCAGTACTTC	NA	14	TRBV10-3	TRBJ2-7	TRBD2
CASSLDSTPDTQYF	TGTGCCAGCAGCTTAGACTCGACCCCAGATACGCAGTATTTT	once	14	TRBV7-2	TRBJ2-3	NA
CASSPIIVGEKLFF	TGTGCCAGCAGCCCCATAATTGTTGGTGAAAAACTGTTTTTT	NA	14	TRBV3-1/TRBV3-2	TRBJ1-4	NA
CASTQGASNYGYTF	TGTGCCAGCACGCAGGGGGCGTCAAACTATGGCTACACCTTC	NA	14	TRBV5-4	TRBJ1-2	TRBD1
CASKGGPTYNEQFF	TGTGCCAGTAAGGGGGGGCCAACCTACAATGAGCAGTTCTTC	NA	14	TRBV6-5	TRBJ2-1	NA
CASSERYNSPLHF	TGTGCCAGCAGTGAACGGTATAATTCACCCCTCCACTTT	NA	13	TRBV2	TRBJ1-6	NA
CASSLGRTSGETQYF	TGTGCCAGCAGCTTAGGGCGCACTAGCGGGGAGACCCAGTACTTC	NA	15	TRBV7-2	TRBJ2-5	TRBD2
CSVVFPGNWGYGYTF	TGCAGCGTCGTCTTCCCGGGAAACTGGGGCTATGGCTACACCTTC	once	15	TRBV29-1	TRBJ1-2	NA
CASSQVDRNSGNTIYF	TGCGCCAGCAGCCAAGTCGACAGGAACTCTGGAAACACCATATATTTT	NA	16	TRBV4-3	TRBJ1-3	NA
CASSSLESGGYGYTF	TGTGCCAGCAGCTCCCTCGAGAGTGGGGGCTATGGCTACACCTTC	NA	15	TRBV6-2/TRBV6-3	TRBJ1-2	NA
CASSLAGGPQRETQYF	TGCGCCAGCAGCTTGGCCGGGGGGCCCCAGCGGGAGACCCAGTACTTC	NA	16	TRBV5-1	TRBJ2-5	NA
CASSPGQGLWFGELFF	TGTGCCAGCAGCCCTGGACAGGGACTGTGGTTTGGGGAGCTGTTTTTT	NA	16	TRBV5-5	TRBJ2-2	TRBD1
CASSLVGVGTQYF	TGTGCCAGCAGCTTAGTTGGGGTCGGGACCCAGTACTTC	NA	13	TRBV7-9	TRBJ2-5	NA
CASSLLGGPNSPLHF	TGTGCCAGCAGCCTTCTTGGGGGCCCAAATTCACCCCTCCACTTT	once	15	TRBV7-2	TRBJ1-6	NA
CASSIVPSYEQYF	TGTGCCAGTAGTATAGTCCCCTCCTACGAGCAGTACTTC	NA	13	TRBV19	TRBJ2-7	NA
CATSRPTPGDRDQQFF	TGTGCCACCAGCAGACCTACCCCTGGGGACAGGGACCAGCAGTTCTTC	NA	16	TRBV15	TRBJ2-1	TRBD1
CASGTGSSAHF	TGTGCCAGCGGGACAGGGAGCTCCGCGCATTTT	once	11	TRBV28	TRBJ1-3	TRBD1
CASSTPTDPYEQYF	TGTGCCAGCAGTACCCCGACAGATCCCTACGAGCAGTACTTC	NA	14	TRBV27	TRBJ2-7	NA
CASSIGLAGGQKNIQYF	TGTGCCAGTAGTATCGGACTAGCGGGGGGCCAGAAAAACATTCAGTACTTC	once	17	TRBV19	TRBJ2-4	TRBD2
CASSEYRGFGGGDTEAFF	TGTGCCAGCAGTGAATATAGGGGGTTCGGGGGTGGGGACACTGAAGCTTTCTTT	NA	18	TRBV25-1	TRBJ1-1	NA
CASSYTSGTGSYEQYF	TGTGCCAGCAGTTACACCAGTGGGACTGGCTCCTACGAGCAGTACTTC	NA	16	TRBV6-2/TRBV6-3	TRBJ2-7	NA
CASSYSSDTGELFF	TGTGCCAGCAGTTACTCTAGCGACACCGGGGAGCTGTTTTTT	NA	14	TRBV6-6	TRBJ2-2	NA
CASSFITGGTNQPQHF	TGTGCCAGCAGCTTTATAACAGGAGGAACCAATCAGCCCCAGCATTTT	NA	16	TRBV5-5	TRBJ1-5	NA
CASSEGGQGNYGYTF	TGTGCCAGCAGTGAAGGCGGACAGGGGAACTATGGCTACACCTTC	NA	15	TRBV27	TRBJ1-2	TRBD1
CASSISSATYEQYF	TGTGCCAGTAGTATAAGTTCAGCCACCTACGAGCAGTACTTC	NA	14	TRBV19	TRBJ2-7	NA
CASSIAGGRKNEQYF	TGTGCCAGTAGTATAGCGGGGGGCCGAAAGAACGAGCAGTACTTC	NA	15	TRBV19	TRBJ2-7	NA
CSASRDMNTEAFF	TGCAGTGCAAGTCGGGACATGAACACTGAAGCTTTCTTT	NA	13	TRBV20-1	TRBJ1-1	NA
CASSLGPPDRGPNYEQYF	TGTGCCAGCAGCTTAGGGCCCCCTGACAGGGGGCCTAACTACGAGCAGTACTTC	NA	18	TRBV7-2	TRBJ2-7	TRBD1
CASSESRLGSYEQYF	TGCGCCAGCAGTGAGTCGAGACTAGGTTCCTACGAGCAGTACTTC	NA	15	TRBV10-2	TRBJ2-7	NA
CASSPTLLWDSPLHF	TGTGCCAGCAGTCCCACTCTGCTCTGGGATTCACCCCTCCACTTT	NA	15	TRBV27	TRBJ1-6	NA
CASSLATSGGARSTGELFF	TGTGCCAGCAGCTTGGCGACTAGCGGGGGGGCCCGTTCCACCGGGGAGCTGTTTTTT	NA	19	TRBV11-3	TRBJ2-2	TRBD2
CASRLGAVSSPLHF	TGTGCCAGCAGATTAGGGGCGGTTTCCTCACCCCTCCACTTT	few	14	TRBV7-2	TRBJ1-6	NA
CASSLGGGGNQPQHF	TGTGCCAGCAGTTTGGGCGGGGGCGGCAATCAGCCCCAGCATTTT	NA	15	TRBV28	TRBJ1-5	NA
CASSPTTYEQYF	TGTGCCAGCAGCCCAACTACCTACGAGCAGTACTTC	NA	12	TRBV11-2	TRBJ2-7	NA
CSGQGMETQYF	TGCAGTGGACAGGGGATGGAGACCCAGTACTTC	once	11	TRBV20-1	TRBJ2-5	TRBD1
CASSLASRGSNTGELFF	TGTGCCAGCAGCTTAGCCTCGCGGGGGAGCAACACCGGGGAGCTGTTTTTT	NA	17	TRBV7-2	TRBJ2-2	TRBD2
CASSFRLAWDITDTQYF	TGTGCCAGCAGCTTCCGACTAGCGTGGGACATCACAGATACGCAGTATTTT	NA	17	TRBV7-2	TRBJ2-3	TRBD2
CASSFNDRPYNEQFF	TGCGCCAGCAGCTTTAACGACAGACCCTACAATGAGCAGTTCTTC	once	15	TRBV5-1	TRBJ2-1	NA
CACLPSGRETQYF	TGTGCCTGCCTCCCCTCGGGGCGGGAGACCCAGTACTTC	NA	13	TRBV30	TRBJ2-5	NA
CASSLGRAYGYTF	TGTGCCAGCAGCTTGGGCAGAGCTTATGGCTACACCTTC	NA	13	TRBV11-2	TRBJ1-2	NA